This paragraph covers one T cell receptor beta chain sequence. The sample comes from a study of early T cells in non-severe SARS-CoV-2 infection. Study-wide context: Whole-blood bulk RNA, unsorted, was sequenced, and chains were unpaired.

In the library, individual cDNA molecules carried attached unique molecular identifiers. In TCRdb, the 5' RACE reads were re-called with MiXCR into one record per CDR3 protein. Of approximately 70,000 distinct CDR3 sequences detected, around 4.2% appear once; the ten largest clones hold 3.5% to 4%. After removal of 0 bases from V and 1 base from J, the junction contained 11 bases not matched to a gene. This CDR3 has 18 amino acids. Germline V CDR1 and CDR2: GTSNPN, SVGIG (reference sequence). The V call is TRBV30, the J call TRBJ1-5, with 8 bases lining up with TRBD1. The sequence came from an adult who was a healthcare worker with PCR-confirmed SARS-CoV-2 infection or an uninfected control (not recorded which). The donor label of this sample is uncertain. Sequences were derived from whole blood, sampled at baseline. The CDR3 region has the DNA TGTGCCTGGAGTGTACGAAGGTCTGACAGGGGAAGCAATCAGCCCCAGCATTTT. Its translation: CAWSVRRSDRGSNQPQHF.